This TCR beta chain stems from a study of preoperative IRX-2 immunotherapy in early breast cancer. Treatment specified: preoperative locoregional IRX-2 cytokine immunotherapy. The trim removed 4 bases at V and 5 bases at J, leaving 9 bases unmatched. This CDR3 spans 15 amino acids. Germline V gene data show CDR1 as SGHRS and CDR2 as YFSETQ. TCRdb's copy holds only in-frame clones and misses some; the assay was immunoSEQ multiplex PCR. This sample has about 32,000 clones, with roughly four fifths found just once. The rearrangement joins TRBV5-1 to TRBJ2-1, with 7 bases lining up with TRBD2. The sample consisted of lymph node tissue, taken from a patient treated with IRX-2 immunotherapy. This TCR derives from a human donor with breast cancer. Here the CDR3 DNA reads TGCGCCAGCAGCAGCTGGGGGGGTGCGGACAATGAGCAGTTCTTC. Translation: CASSSWGGADNEQFF.